This T cell receptor beta chain comes out of a study of blood T cell repertoires in COVID-19. Trimming cost V 2 bases and J 7 bases, with 12 bases left between them. Germline V gene lookup returns CDR1 SGHDT and CDR2 YYEEEE. The CDR3 is 13 amino acids. The participants were between roughly 18 and 100 years old and came from 24 US areas. Using immunoSEQ multiplex PCR, the repertoire was profiled, and TCRdb retains in-frame clones only, with some absent. The repertoire holds fewer than 400,000 clones, with approximately 85% as singletons. Sequencing was done on a sample of PBMCs or T cells enriched from blood (not recorded which). This rearrangement joins TRBV5-6 to TRBJ1-1; no firm D call. This TCR derives from a man under 40 who had recovered from COVID-19. The CDR3 DNA reads as TGTGCCAGCAGCTTACGGACTACTAGTGAAGCTTTCTTT. Protein product: CASSLRTTSEAFF.